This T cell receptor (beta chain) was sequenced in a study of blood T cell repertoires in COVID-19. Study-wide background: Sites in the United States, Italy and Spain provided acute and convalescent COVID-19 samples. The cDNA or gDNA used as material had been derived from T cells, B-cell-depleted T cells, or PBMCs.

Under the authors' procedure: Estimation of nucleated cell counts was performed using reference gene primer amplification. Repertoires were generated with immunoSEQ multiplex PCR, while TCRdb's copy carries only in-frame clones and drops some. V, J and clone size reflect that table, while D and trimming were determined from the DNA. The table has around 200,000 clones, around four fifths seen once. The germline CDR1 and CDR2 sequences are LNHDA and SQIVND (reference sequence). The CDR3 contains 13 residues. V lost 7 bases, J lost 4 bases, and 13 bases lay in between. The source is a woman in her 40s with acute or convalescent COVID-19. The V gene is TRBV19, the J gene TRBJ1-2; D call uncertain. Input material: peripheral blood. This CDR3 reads CASTSLAVYGYTF. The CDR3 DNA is TGTGCCAGTACTTCTCTGGCAGTCTATGGCTACACCTTC.